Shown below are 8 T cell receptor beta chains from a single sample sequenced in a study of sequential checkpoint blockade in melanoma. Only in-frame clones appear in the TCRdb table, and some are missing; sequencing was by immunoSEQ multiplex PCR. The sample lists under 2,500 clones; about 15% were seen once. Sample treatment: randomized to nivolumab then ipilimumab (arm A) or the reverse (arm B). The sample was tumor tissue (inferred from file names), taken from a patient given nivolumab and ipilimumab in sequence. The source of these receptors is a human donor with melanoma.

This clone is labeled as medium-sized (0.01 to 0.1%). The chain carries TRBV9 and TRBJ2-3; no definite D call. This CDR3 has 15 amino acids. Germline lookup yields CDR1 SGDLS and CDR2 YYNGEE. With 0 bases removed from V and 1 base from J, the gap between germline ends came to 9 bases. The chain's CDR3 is CASSVGPDRTDTQYF. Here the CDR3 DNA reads TGTGCCAGCAGCGTAGGCCCGGATCGCACAGATACGCAGTATTTT. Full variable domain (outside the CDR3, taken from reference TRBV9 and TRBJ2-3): DSGVTQTPKHLITATGQRVTLRCSPRSGDLSVYWYQQSLDQGLQFLIQYYNGEERAKGNILERFSAQQFPDLHSELNLSSLELGDSALYFCASSVGPDRTDTQYFGPGTRLTVL.

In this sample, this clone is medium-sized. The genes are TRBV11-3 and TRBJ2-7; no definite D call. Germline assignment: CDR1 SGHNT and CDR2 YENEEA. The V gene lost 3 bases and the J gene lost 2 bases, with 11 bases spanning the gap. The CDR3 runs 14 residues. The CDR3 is CASSLVTTAYEQYF. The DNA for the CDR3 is TGTGCCAGCAGCTTGGTCACGACTGCCTACGAGCAGTACTTC.

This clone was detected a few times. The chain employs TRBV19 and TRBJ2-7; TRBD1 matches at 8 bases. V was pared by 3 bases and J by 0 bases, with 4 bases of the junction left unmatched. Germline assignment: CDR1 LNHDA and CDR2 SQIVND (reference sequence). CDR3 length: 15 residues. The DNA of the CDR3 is TGTGCCAGTAGTATGTACAGGGGGAGCTCCTACGAGCAGTACTTC. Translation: CASSMYRGSSYEQYF.

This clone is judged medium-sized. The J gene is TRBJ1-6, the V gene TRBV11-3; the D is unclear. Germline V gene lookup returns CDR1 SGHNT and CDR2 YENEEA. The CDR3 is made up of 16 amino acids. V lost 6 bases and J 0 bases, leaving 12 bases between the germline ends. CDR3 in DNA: TGTGCCAGCAGTGGTGGGGTCAACTCCTATAATTCACCCCTCCACTTT. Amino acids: CASSGGVNSYNSPLHF.

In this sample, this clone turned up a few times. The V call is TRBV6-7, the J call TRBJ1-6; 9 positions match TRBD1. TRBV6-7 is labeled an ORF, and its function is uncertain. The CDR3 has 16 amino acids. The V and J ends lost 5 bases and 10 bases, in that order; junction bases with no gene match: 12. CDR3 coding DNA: TGTGCCAGCAGTGCCTTCGGGACAGGGTATCGATCACCCCTCCACTTT. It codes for CASSAFGTGYRSPLHF.

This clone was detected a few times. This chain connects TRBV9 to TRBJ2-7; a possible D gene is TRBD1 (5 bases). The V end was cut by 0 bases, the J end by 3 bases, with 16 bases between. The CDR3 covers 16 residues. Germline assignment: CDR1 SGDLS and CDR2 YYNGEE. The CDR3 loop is CASSVEDTGWLYEQYF. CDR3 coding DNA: TGTGCCAGCAGCGTAGAAGATACAGGTTGGCTCTACGAGCAGTACTTC.

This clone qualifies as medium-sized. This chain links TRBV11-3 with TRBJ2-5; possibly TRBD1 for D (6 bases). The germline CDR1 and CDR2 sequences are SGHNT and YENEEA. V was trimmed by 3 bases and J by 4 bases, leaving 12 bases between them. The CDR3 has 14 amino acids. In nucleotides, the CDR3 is TGTGCCAGCAGCTTCCCCGGGACAAGAGAGACCCAGTACTTC. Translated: CASSFPGTRETQYF.

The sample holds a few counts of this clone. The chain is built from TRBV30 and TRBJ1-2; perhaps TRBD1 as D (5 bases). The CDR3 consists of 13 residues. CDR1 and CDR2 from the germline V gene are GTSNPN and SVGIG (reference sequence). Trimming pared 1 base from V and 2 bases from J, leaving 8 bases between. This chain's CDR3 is CAWSAGGNYGYTF. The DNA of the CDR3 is TGTGCCTGGAGTGCCGGGGGGAACTATGGCTACACCTTC.